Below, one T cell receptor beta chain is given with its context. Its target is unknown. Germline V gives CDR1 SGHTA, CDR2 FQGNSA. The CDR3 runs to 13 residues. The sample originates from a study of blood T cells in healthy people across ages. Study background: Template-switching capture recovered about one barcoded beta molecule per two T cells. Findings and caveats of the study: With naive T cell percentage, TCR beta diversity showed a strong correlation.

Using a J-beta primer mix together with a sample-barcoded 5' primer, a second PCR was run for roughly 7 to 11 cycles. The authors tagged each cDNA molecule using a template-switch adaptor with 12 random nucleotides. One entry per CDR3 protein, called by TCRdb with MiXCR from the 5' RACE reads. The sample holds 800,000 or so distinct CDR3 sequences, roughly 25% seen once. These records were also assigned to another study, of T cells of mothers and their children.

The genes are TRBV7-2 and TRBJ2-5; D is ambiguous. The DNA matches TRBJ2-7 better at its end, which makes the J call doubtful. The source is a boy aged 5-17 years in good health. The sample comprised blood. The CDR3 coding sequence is TGTGCCAGCAGCTTCGAGGACGCCTACGAGCAGTACTTC. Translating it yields CASSFEDAYEQYF.